One TCR beta chain is described in this entry. Germline lookup yields CDR1 SGHNT and CDR2 YENEEA. The CDR3 sequence is 13 residues long. Here immunoSEQ multiplex PCR was the method, and the copy in TCRdb shows in-frame clones only, minus some. The profile shows 40,000 to 50,000 clones, approximately 86% of them singletons. The entry originates in a study of blood T cell repertoires in COVID-19. The chain joins TRBV11-3 to TRBJ1-2; D gene ambiguous. This receptor was obtained from a man over 45 with active COVID-19. The sequencing input was peripheral blood. Here the CDR3 DNA reads TGTGCTACCGAGGAGTTTTTTAACTATGGCTACACCTTC. Amino acids: CATEEFFNYGYTF.